This TCR beta chain came from a study of blood T cell repertoires in COVID-19. Per the authors' pipeline: Reference gene primer amplification yielded estimated nucleated cell counts. The data were produced by immunoSEQ multiplex PCR, yet TCRdb's version contains in-frame clones alone and is incomplete. Clonal size and the V and J genes are those of that table, whereas D and trimming came from the DNA. The sample has around 420,000 clones, approximately 85% seen once. Sequencing was done on a sample of PBMCs or T cells enriched from blood (not recorded which). This clonotype was sampled from a woman aged 40 to 55 with acute COVID-19.

The CDR3 DNA is TGCAGCGTTAGGGGCCCTCGAGACGGCTACACCTTC. It is translated as CSVRGPRDGYTF. V usage is TRBV29-1 and J usage is TRBJ1-2, with D perhaps TRBD1 (5 bases). The germline V gene has CDR1 SQVTM and CDR2 ANQGSEA. Between the trimmed V and J ends, which lost 5 bases and 8 bases, there was a span of 15 bases. CDR3 length equals 12 residues.